These 7 T cell receptor beta chains were all obtained from the same sample, sequenced in a study of OX40 agonist ivuxolimab in advanced cancers. Generated by immunoSEQ multiplex PCR, the TCRdb table keeps only in-frame clones and is missing some. The table shows some 64,000 clones, with about 92% occurring only once. Sequencing used CD4+ or CD8+ T cells sorted from blood, obtained in a trial of the OX40 agonist ivuxolimab. These receptors all come from an adult with an advanced solid tumor such as melanoma, head and neck, liver or kidney cancer.

CDR3 DNA sequence: TGTGCCAGCAGTCCCAGGGGCTACACCTTC. Translating gives CASSPRGYTF. The chain combines TRBV28 with TRBJ1-2; D is uncertain. The CDR3 extends over 10 amino acids. Germline values: CDR1 MDHEN, CDR2 SYDVKM. V shed 5 bases and J shed 8 bases, with 6 bases lying between them.

V and J are TRBV25-1 and TRBJ2-1; 7 nucleotides agree with TRBD2. Germline V gene lookup returns CDR1 MGHDK and CDR2 SYGVNS. This CDR3 is built from 16 residues. The J segment lost 0 bases and the V segment lost 2 bases, leaving 4 bases of the junction unmatched. This chain's CDR3 is CASSELGGSSYNEQFF. The CDR3 DNA follows: TGTGCCAGCAGTGAACTGGGCGGGAGCTCCTACAATGAGCAGTTCTTC.

The genes are TRBV2 and TRBJ2-3; TRBD1 matches 10 bases. Per germline, CDR1 SNHLY and CDR2 FYNNEI. V shed 5 bases and J 4 bases; nucleotides not matched to a gene: 6. The CDR3 contains 15 residues. Here the CDR3 DNA reads TGTGCCAGCAGTATGACAGGGGGCTCCGCAGATACGCAGTATTTT. Translated: CASSMTGGSADTQYF. The whole variable domain, remainder taken from reference TRBV2 and TRBJ2-3, is EPEVTQTPSHQVTQMGQEVILRCVPISNHLYFYWYRQILGQKVEFLVSFYNNEISEKSEIFDDQFSVERPDGSNFTLKIRSTKLEDSAMYFCASSMTGGSADTQYFGPGTRLTVL.

V is TRBV30 and J is TRBJ2-2; 7 bases match TRBD1. CDR1 GTSNPN and CDR2 SVGIG come from the germline V gene (reference sequence). The CDR3 loop spans 13 amino acids. The ends lost 0 bases at V and 6 bases at J; junction bases unmatched: 1. CDR3 residues: CAWSVGGAGELFF. The CDR3, as DNA: TGTGCCTGGAGTGTAGGGGGCGCCGGGGAGCTGTTTTTT.

The chain joins TRBV30 to TRBJ2-2, with TRBD1 matching 9 bases. Germline-derived CDR1 and CDR2 are GTSNPN and SVGIG (reference sequence). J was trimmed by 4 bases and V by 4 bases; bases with no gene match: 7. This CDR3 region has 15 residues. The DNA of the CDR3 is TGTGCCTGGACAGGGGGGACAGGGATCACCGGGGAGCTGTTTTTT. Protein: CAWTGGTGITGELFF. The whole variable domain, remainder taken from reference TRBV30 and TRBJ2-2, is SQTIHQWPATLVQPVGSPLSLECTVEGTSNPNLYWYRQAAGRGLQLLFYSVGIGQISSEVPQNLSASRPQDRQFILSSKKLLLSDSGFYLCAWTGGTGITGELFFGEGSRLTVL.

V is TRBV11-2 and J is TRBJ1-3, with TRBD1 identical over 8 bases. Germline-derived CDR1 and CDR2 are SGHAT and FQNNGV. V was clipped by 2 bases and J by 0 bases; unmatched bases: 6. This CDR3 has 17 residues. The CDR3 protein is CASSLYRGSFSGNTIYF. The CDR3 coding sequence is TGTGCCAGCAGCTTATACAGGGGGTCCTTCTCTGGAAACACCATATATTTT.

The chain carries TRBV11-2 and TRBJ2-3, with D unclear. The CDR3 sequence is 16 residues long. Looked up from germline, CDR1 is SGHAT and CDR2 is FQNNGV. Trimming shortened V by 0 bases and J by 0 bases, and 10 bases separated the two germline ends. Here the CDR3 reads CASSLDYSVSTDTQYF. As DNA, the CDR3 is TGTGCCAGCAGCTTAGATTATAGTGTAAGCACAGATACGCAGTATTTT. Combining the CDR3 with reference TRBV11-2 and TRBJ2-3 gives the whole variable domain EAGVAQSPRYKIIEKRQSVAFWCNPISGHATLYWYQQILGQGPKLLIQFQNNGVVDDSQLPKDRFSAERLKGVDSTLKIQPAKLEDSAVYLCASSLDYSVSTDTQYFGPGTRLTVL.